Listed below are T cell receptor beta chains from one sample, sequenced in a study of early stage breast cancer tumors. Assay: immunoSEQ multiplex PCR; the TCRdb copy retains only in-frame clones and omits some. The repertoire includes some 35,000 clones, roughly 70% of them detected once, and roughly 7% sits in the top ten. Material for sequencing was blood. The receptors derive from a person between 55 and 69 years old with breast cancer. Each CDR3 is given with its conserved first and last residue. The D gene is left open where the match is weak. Size is omitted from some rows. Given values are once, few, many or a class for expanded clones.

cdr3_length clone_size j_call d_call v_call cdr3_aa cdr3_nt
14 . TRBJ1-1 . TRBV15 CATSGGVWATEAFF TGTGCCACCAGCGGAGGGGTCTGGGCGACTGAAGCTTTCTTT
15 . TRBJ1-5 . TRBV6-1 CASSDQHLSNQPQHF TGTGCCAGCAGTGATCAACACCTTAGCAATCAGCCCCAGCATTTT
14 once TRBJ2-1 TRBD2 TRBV7-8 CASTLAGAYNEQFF TGTGCCAGCACTCTAGCGGGGGCCTACAATGAGCAGTTCTTC
17 . TRBJ1-3 . TRBV14 CASSHRGAGLIGNTIYF TGTGCCAGCAGCCACCGAGGGGCAGGGTTGATTGGAAACACCATATATTTT
15 . TRBJ1-4 . TRBV14 CASSQQGRANEKLFF TGTGCCAGCAGCCAGCAGGGTCGGGCTAATGAAAAACTGTTTTTT
12 . TRBJ2-1 . TRBV27 CATRTFYNEQFF TGTGCCACTAGGACTTTTTACAATGAGCAGTTCTTC
14 . TRBJ1-1 . TRBV11-3 CASSLGKRNTEAFF TGTGCCAGCAGCTTAGGGAAACGGAACACTGAAGCTTTCTTT
15 few TRBJ2-7 . TRBV4-1 CASSQDWGSYYEQYF TGCGCCAGCAGCCAAGATTGGGGCAGCTACTACGAGCAGTACTTC
13 . TRBJ2-7 TRBD1 TRBV6-1 CASSRDRSYEQYF TGTGCCAGCAGCCGGGACAGGTCCTACGAGCAGTACTTC
15 . TRBJ2-1 TRBD2 TRBV19 CASNPAGGGHNEQFF TGTGCCAGCAATCCGGCGGGAGGGGGCCACAATGAGCAGTTCTTC
15 . TRBJ2-3 . TRBV28 CASSLTDRKVDTQYF TGTGCCAGCAGCCTGACGGACCGGAAGGTAGATACGCAGTATTTT
15 . TRBJ1-2 TRBD1 TRBV4-1 CASSQVAGGIGGYTF TGCGCCAGCAGCCAAGTGGCAGGGGGCATAGGTGGCTACACCTTC
16 . TRBJ1-3 . TRBV7-8 CASSYHRDQTGNTIYF TGTGCCAGCAGCTACCACAGGGATCAAACAGGAAACACCATATATTTT
12 . TRBJ2-1 TRBD1 TRBV10-3 CAISDRVNEQFF TGTGCCATCAGCGACAGGGTCAATGAGCAGTTCTTC
15 once TRBJ2-7 . TRBV4-1 CASSGGRMGTYEQYF TGCGCCAGCAGCGGAGGACGTATGGGGACCTACGAGCAGTACTTC
13 . TRBJ2-7 . TRBV5-6 CASSFDLTYEQYF TGTGCCAGCAGCTTTGACCTAACCTACGAGCAGTACTTC
15 once TRBJ2-7 . TRBV27 CASSFGFGTSYEQYF TGTGCCAGCAGTTTCGGCTTCGGGACTTCCTACGAGCAGTACTTC
17 . TRBJ2-3 . TRBV5-6 CASSSLWTQFTTDTQYF TGTGCCAGCAGCTCTTTGTGGACACAGTTTACCACAGATACGCAGTATTTT
16 few TRBJ1-5 . TRBV6-1 CASSDGRRPGNQPQHF TGTGCCAGCAGTGATGGCCGTCGTCCCGGCAATCAGCCCCAGCATTTT
14 . TRBJ2-3 . TRBV11-2 CASRPGPYTDTQYF TGTGCCAGCAGACCGGGACCATACACAGATACGCAGTATTTT
13 . TRBJ2-2 . TRBV5-1 CASSLAGTGELFF TGCGCCAGCAGCTTGGCTGGCACCGGGGAGCTGTTTTTT
13 medium-sized TRBJ2-3 . TRBV5-4 CASSLRSTDTQYF TGTGCCAGCAGCTTGAGGAGCACAGATACGCAGTATTTT
14 . TRBJ2-7 . TRBV28 CASRLTHSSYEQYF TGTGCCAGCAGATTGACCCATAGCTCCTACGAGCAGTACTTC
15 . TRBJ2-1 TRBD1 TRBV27 CASSPRQGAPNEQFF TGTGCCAGCAGTCCCAGACAGGGGGCCCCCAATGAGCAGTTCTTC
10 . TRBJ2-7 . TRBV2 CASSLYEQYF TGTGCCAGCAGTTTATACGAGCAGTACTTC
16 . TRBJ1-1 TRBD1 TRBV18 CASSPGQGSLNTEAFF TGTGCCAGCTCACCCGGACAGGGAAGCCTGAACACTGAAGCTTTCTTT
17 . TRBJ2-2 TRBD2 TRBV19 CASSIRMAGDNTGELFF TGTGCCAGTAGTATCCGTATGGCGGGAGATAACACCGGGGAGCTGTTTTTT
15 . TRBJ2-7 TRBD2 TRBV6-1 CASKVASGGTYEQYF TGTGCCAGCAAAGTGGCTAGCGGGGGGACCTACGAGCAGTACTTC
15 . TRBJ2-1 . TRBV28 CASSPWGLQVNEQFF TGTGCCAGCAGTCCCTGGGGACTCCAGGTAAATGAGCAGTTCTTC
13 once TRBJ2-5 . TRBV21-1 CASSPGSQETQYF TGTGCCTCCTCACCAGGCAGCCAAGAGACCCAGTACTTC
16 . TRBJ2-1 TRBD1 TRBV10-3 CAISESLGQGINEQFF TGTGCCATCAGTGAGTCGTTGGGACAGGGTATCAATGAGCAGTTCTTC
15 . TRBJ2-3 . TRBV11-1 CASSLSGTAVDTQYF TGTGCCAGCAGCTTAAGCGGGACAGCTGTAGATACGCAGTATTTT